This T cell receptor (beta chain) was recorded in a study of shared clonotypes between healthy human individuals. Overall study: Researchers assigned three CD4 naive, three CD4 memory, two CD8 naive and one CD8 memory plate to each donor. Study-level findings and limits: Sampling used blood alone; tissue repertoires probably differ.

Naive CD8 populations comprised CD45RO-negative cells positively selected for CCR7, excluding terminally differentiated effector memory CD45RA+ cells. Each of the donors was a healthy adult who was HIV-negative and had not had a recent acute infection or vaccination. Between the trimmed V and J ends, which lost 4 bases and 2 bases, there was a span of 9 bases. The germline V gene has CDR1 SNHLY and CDR2 FYNNEI. The CDR3 runs 13 residues. Some clones are missing from TCRdb's copy, which holds only in-frame ones; the method was immunoSEQ multiplex PCR. The profile shows more than 2 million clones, about 94% of them singletons. Note on this clone: Its target is unknown.

The sequence came from a man between 18 and 35 years old in good health. Some clones in this sample may be carry-over from other donors' samples. The sample taken for sequencing was naive CD8+ T cells from PBMCs. The rearrangement joins TRBV2 to TRBJ2-7, with a tentative D call TRBD1 (6 bases). CDR3 loop: CASSGGQPYEQYF. In DNA form, the CDR3 reads TGTGCCAGCAGTGGCGGACAGCCCTACGAGCAGTACTTC. Looking up the rest from reference TRBV2 and TRBJ2-7 gives the full variable domain: EPEVTQTPSHQVTQMGQEVILRCVPISNHLYFYWYRQILGQKVEFLVSFYNNEISEKSEIFDDQFSVERPDGSNFTLKIRSTKLEDSAMYFCASSGGQPYEQYFGPGTRLTVT.